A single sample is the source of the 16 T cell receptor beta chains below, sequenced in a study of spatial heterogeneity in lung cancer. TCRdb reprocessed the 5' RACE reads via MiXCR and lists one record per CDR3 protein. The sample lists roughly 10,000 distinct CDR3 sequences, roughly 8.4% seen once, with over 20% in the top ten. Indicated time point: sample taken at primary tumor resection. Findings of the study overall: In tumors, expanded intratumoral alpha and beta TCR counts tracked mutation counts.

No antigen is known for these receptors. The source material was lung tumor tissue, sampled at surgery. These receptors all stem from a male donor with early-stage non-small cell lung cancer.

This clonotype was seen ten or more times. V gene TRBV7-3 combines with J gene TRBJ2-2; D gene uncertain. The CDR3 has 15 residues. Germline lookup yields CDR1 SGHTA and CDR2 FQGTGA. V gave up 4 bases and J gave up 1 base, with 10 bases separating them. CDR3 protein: CASSSYARNTGELFF. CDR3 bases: TGTGCCAGCAGCTCCTACGCACGGAACACCGGGGAGCTGTTTTTT.

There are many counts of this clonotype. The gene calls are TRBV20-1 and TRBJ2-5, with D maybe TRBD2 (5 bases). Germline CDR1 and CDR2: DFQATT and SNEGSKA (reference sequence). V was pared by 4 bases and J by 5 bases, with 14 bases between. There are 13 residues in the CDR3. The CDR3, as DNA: TGCAGTGCTATAGAGAGCGGAGTCGAGACCCAGTACTTC. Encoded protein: CSAIESGVETQYF.

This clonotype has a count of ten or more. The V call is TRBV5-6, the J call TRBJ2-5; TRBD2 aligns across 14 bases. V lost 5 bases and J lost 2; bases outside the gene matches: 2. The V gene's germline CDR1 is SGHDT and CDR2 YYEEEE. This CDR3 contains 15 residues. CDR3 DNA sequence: TGTGCCAGCAGAGGACTAGCGGGGGGACAAGAGACCCAGTACTTC. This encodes CASRGLAGGQETQYF. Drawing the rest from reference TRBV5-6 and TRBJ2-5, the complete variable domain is DAGVTQSPTHLIKTRGQQVTLRCSPKSGHDTVSWYQQALGQGPQFIFQYYEEEERQRGNFPDRFSGHQFPNYSSELNVNALLLGDSALYLCASRGLAGGQETQYFGPGTRLLVL.

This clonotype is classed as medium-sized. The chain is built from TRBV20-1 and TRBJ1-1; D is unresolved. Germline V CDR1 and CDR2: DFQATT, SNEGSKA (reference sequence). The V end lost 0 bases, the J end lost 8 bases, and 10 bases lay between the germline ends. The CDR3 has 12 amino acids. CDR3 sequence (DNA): TGCAGTGCTAGAGATGAGACCGCGGAAGCTTTCTTT. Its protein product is CSARDETAEAFF.

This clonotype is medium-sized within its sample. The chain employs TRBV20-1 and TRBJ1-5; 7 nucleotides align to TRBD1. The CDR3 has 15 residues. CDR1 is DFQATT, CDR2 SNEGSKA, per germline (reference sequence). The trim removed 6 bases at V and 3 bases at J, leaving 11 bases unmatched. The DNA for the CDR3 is TGCAGTGCCTTCACGTGGACAGGCTTCAATCAGCCCCAGCATTTT. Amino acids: CSAFTWTGFNQPQHF.

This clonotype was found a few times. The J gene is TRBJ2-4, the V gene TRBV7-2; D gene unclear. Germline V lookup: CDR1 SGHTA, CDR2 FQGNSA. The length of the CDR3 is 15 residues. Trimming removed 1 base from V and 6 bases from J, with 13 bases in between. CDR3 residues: CASSLGRSWGNIQYF. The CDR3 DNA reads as TGTGCCAGCAGCTTAGGAAGGTCATGGGGAAACATTCAGTACTTC.

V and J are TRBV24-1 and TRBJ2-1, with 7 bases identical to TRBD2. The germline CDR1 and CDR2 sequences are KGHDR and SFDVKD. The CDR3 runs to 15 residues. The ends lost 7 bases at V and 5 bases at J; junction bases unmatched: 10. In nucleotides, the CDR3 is TGTGCCACCAGGAGGGGAGGGGTCCGGGACAATGAGCAGTTCTTC. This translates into CATRRGGVRDNEQFF.

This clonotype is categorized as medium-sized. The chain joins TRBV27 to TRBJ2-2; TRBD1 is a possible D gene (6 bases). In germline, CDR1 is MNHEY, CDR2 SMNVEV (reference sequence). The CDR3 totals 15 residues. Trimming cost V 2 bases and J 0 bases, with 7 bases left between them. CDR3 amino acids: CASSLRGSNTGELFF. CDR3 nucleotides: TGTGCCAGCAGTTTAAGGGGGTCGAACACCGGGGAGCTGTTTTTT.

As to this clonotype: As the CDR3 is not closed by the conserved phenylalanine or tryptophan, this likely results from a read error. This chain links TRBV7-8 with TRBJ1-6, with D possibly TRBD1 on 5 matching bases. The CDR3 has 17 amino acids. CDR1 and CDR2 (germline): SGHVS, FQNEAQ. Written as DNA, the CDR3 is TGTGCCAACAGCAACACCGCCCACAGCGGGGCGGGTTCACCCCTCCACTAT. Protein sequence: CANSNTAHSGAGSPLHY.

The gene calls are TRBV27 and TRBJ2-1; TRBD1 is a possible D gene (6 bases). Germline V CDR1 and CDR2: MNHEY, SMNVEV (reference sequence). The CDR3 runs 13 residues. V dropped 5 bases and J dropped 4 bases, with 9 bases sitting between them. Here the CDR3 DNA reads TGTGCCAGCAGTCAGACAGGTTACAATGAGCAGTTCTTC. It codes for CASSQTGYNEQFF.

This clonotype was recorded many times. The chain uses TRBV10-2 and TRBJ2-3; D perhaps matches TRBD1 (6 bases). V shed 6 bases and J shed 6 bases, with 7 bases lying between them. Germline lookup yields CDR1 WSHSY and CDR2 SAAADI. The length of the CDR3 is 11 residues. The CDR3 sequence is CASSQGDTQYF. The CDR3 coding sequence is TGCGCCAGCAGCCAGGGGGATACGCAGTATTTT.

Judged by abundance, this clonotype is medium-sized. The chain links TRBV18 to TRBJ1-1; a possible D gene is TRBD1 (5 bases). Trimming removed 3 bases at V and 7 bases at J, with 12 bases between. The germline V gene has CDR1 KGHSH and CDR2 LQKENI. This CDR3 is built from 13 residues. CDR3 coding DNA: TGTGCCAGCTCACCGGGGCAGCTACTTGAAGCTTTCTTT. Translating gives CASSPGQLLEAFF.

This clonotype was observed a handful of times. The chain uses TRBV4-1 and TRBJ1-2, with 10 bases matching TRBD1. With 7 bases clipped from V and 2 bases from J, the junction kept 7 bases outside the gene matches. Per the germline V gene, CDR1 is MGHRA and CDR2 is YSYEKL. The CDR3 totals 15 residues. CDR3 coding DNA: TGCGCCAGCAACCAGGGACAGGGGCCAAACTATGGCTACACCTTC. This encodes CASNQGQGPNYGYTF.

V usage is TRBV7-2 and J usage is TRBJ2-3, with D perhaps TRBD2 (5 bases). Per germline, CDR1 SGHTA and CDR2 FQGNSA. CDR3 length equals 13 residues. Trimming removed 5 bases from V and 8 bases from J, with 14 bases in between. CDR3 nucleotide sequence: TGTGCCAGCAGCCCACTAGGTGTTGGTACGCAGTATTTT. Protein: CASSPLGVGTQYF.

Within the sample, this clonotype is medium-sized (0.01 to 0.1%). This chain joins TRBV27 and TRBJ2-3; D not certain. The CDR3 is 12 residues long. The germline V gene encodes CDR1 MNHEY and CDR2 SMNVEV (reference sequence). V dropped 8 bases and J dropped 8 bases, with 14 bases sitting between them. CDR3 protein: CASGHGQATQYF. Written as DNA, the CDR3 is TGTGCCAGCGGCCACGGTCAGGCTACGCAGTATTTT.

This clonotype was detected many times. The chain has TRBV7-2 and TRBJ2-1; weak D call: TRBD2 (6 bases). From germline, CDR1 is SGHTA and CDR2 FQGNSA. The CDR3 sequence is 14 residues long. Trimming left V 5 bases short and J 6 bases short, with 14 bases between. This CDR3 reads CASSLLSAGNEQFF. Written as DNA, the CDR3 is TGTGCCAGCAGCCTACTCTCAGCGGGCAATGAGCAGTTCTTC.